This entry describes one TCR beta chain. All donors were healthy HIV-negative adults lacking recent acute infections or vaccinations. This entry is derived from a study of shared clonotypes between healthy human individuals. Only in-frame clones appear in the TCRdb table, and some are missing; sequencing was by immunoSEQ multiplex PCR. The table lists 400,000 to 500,000 clones, 79% of them singletons. Germline values: CDR1 MGHDK, CDR2 SYGVNS. V lost 5 bases, J lost 3 bases, and 12 bases lay in between. The CDR3 sequence is 14 residues long. Sequences were obtained from PBMCs. The clonotype was recovered from a woman aged 40 to 49 in good health. Some clones in this sample may be carry-over from other donors' samples. The rearrangement uses TRBV25-1 and TRBJ2-3, with D possibly being TRBD1 (6 bases). CDR3 coding DNA: TGTGCCAGCAGTCCGGCAGGGGATACAGATACGCAGTATTTT. Translation gives CASSPAGDTDTQYF.